This T cell receptor (beta chain) was observed in a study of cytomegalovirus exposure and HLA in healthy donors. Regarding the study as a whole: Among TCR sequences, most were rare, though some public TCRs appeared in many donors. In a later analysis, a missense DCLRE1C variant was linked to TCR beta V- and J-gene trimming. Sequences of the TCR beta chain were said to predict the HLA-A and HLA-B alleles of most subjects accurately.

Use of 60 Vbeta and 13 Jbeta primers characterized the PCR. Libraries were prepared by immunoSEQ multiplex PCR; TCRdb keeps only in-frame clonotypes and omits some of them. Among over 150,000 clones listed, 70% to 80% were seen once. V was trimmed by 6 bases and J by 10 bases, leaving 13 bases between them. Germline V gene sequence: CDR1 MNHEY, CDR2 SVGAGI. This CDR3 comprises 13 residues. A word on this clone: Its antigen is not identified.

The receptor was derived from a man younger than 40 in good health and CMV-seropositive. This rearrangement joins TRBV6-5 to TRBJ1-6; the D gene is possibly TRBD1 (6 bases). The sample comprised PBMCs. The CDR3 coding sequence is TGTGCCAGCAGCCAAGACAGGCGATCACCCCTCCACTTT. The encoded protein is CASSQDRRSPLHF.